A single sample is the source of the 15 T cell receptor beta chains below, sequenced in a study of T cell changes during pregnancy in multiple sclerosis. Some clones are missing from TCRdb's copy, which holds only in-frame ones; the method was immunoSEQ multiplex PCR. The sample includes around 36,000 clones, just over 90% of them seen just once. Sequencing used peripheral blood, obtained before pregnancy. These receptors were taken from a female donor with multiple sclerosis, enrolled in a pregnancy study.

This rearrangement joins TRBV5-6 to TRBJ2-1; 14 bases line up with TRBD2. Germline V gene lookup returns CDR1 SGHDT and CDR2 YYEEEE. The V segment lost 4 bases and the J segment 3 bases; nucleotides outside the gene matches: 12. The CDR3 contains 19 residues. CDR3 residues: CASSQPGLAGERVYNEQFF. The CDR3 DNA is TGTGCCAGCAGCCAACCGGGACTAGCGGGAGAGAGGGTCTACAATGAGCAGTTCTTC. Full variable domain (missing parts from reference TRBV5-6 and TRBJ2-1): DAGVTQSPTHLIKTRGQQVTLRCSPKSGHDTVSWYQQALGQGPQFIFQYYEEEERQRGNFPDRFSGHQFPNYSSELNVNALLLGDSALYLCASSQPGLAGERVYNEQFFGPGTRLTVL.

V gene TRBV7-9 combines with J gene TRBJ2-7; TRBD2 aligns across 7 bases. Germline lookup yields CDR1 SEHNR and CDR2 FQNEAQ (reference sequence). This CDR3 spans 15 amino acids. Trimming removed 4 bases from V and 6 bases from J; junction bases left unmatched: 12. CDR3 DNA sequence: TGTGCCAGCAGCTCGAGAAGGGAGGCGGGAGCCGAGCAGTACTTC. Its translation is CASSSRREAGAEQYF.

The chain combines TRBV5-4 with TRBJ2-7, with D possibly TRBD1 on 5 matching bases. V was trimmed by 2 bases and J by 7 bases, leaving 16 bases between them. CDR3 length: 14 amino acids. The germline gives CDR1 SGHNT, CDR2 YYREEE (reference sequence). CDR3 sequence reads: CASSFSQGLGEQYF. CDR3 coding DNA: TGTGCCAGCAGCTTTTCCCAGGGTCTGGGAGAGCAGTACTTC.

Notes on this clone: The sample holds other DNA sequences that translate to the same CDR3. The genes are TRBV7-3 and TRBJ1-1; D might be TRBD1 (6 bases). The CDR3 is made up of 14 amino acids. The germline gives CDR1 SGHTA, CDR2 FQGTGA. V was clipped by 1 base and J by 11 bases, with 17 bases between them. CDR3 sequence (DNA): TGTGCCAGCAGCTTAAGTCAGGGATCAGGGGACGCTTTCTTT. Translating it yields CASSLSQGSGDAFF.

The chain recombines TRBV30 with TRBJ1-6, with 9 bases aligning to TRBD1. CDR3 length: 13 residues. Germline assignment: CDR1 GTSNPN and CDR2 SVGIG (reference sequence). The junction had 5 bases not matched to a gene; V was cut back by 7 bases and J by 7 bases. The CDR3 loop reads CALLGQGNSPLHF. The CDR3 DNA is TGTGCCTTGCTGGGACAGGGAAATTCACCCCTCCACTTT.

The chain has TRBV19 and TRBJ2-2, with a tentative D call TRBD2 (6 bases). CDR3 size: 14 residues. V gave up 5 bases and J gave up 3 bases, with 10 bases separating them. CDR1 is LNHDA and CDR2 is SQIVND in the germline V gene (reference sequence). CDR3: CASSRGSDTGELFF. DNA of the CDR3: TGTGCCAGTAGTCGGGGGAGTGACACCGGGGAGCTGTTTTTT.

The rearrangement uses TRBV6-1 and TRBJ2-3; perhaps TRBD2 as D (5 bases). From germline, CDR1 is MNHNS and CDR2 SASEGT. The CDR3 runs to 14 residues. The V end was cut by 4 bases, the J end by 6 bases, with 14 bases between. This CDR3 is CASSGNRGLDTQYF. In DNA form, the CDR3 reads TGTGCCAGCAGTGGCAACCGCGGGCTGGATACGCAGTATTTT.

This clone was seen once. The chain links TRBV28 to TRBJ1-4; D is possibly TRBD1 (5 bases). The CDR3 covers 15 residues. Trimming left V 9 bases short and J 4 bases short, with 18 bases between. Germline CDR1 reads MDHEN; CDR2 reads SYDVKM. CDR3 DNA: TGTGCCAGTACTCCGTTGCAGGGTATTAATGAAAAACTGTTTTTT. This gives the protein CASTPLQGINEKLFF.

This clone is a singleton in its sample. The genes are TRBV7-9 and TRBJ1-2; D unresolved. CDR3 length equals 15 residues. Germline CDR1 reads SEHNR; CDR2 reads FQNEAQ (reference sequence). The V end was cut by 1 base, the J end by 0 bases, with 9 bases between. The CDR3 DNA sequence: TGTGCCAGCAGCTTAGAGGCAGGTTCTAACTATGGCTACACCTTC. Amino acid sequence: CASSLEAGSNYGYTF.

The chain couples TRBV4-1 to TRBJ2-1, with 7 bases that match TRBD1. Germline CDR1 and CDR2: MGHRA and YSYEKL. This CDR3 is built from 16 residues. Trimming took 5 bases from V and 4 from J; bases not matched to a gene: 11. CDR3 sequence reads: CASSILVGQRYNEQFF. The CDR3 DNA follows: TGCGCCAGCAGCATACTCGTGGGACAGCGGTACAATGAGCAGTTCTTC.

This chain joins TRBV7-9 and TRBJ2-5; D is possibly TRBD1 (6 bases). The CDR3 extends over 13 amino acids. Trimming stripped 5 bases from V and 1 base from J, with 8 bases between. Germline CDR1 reads SEHNR; CDR2 reads FQNEAQ (reference sequence). CDR3 sequence: CASSHRAQETQYF. In DNA form, the CDR3 reads TGTGCCAGCAGCCACAGGGCCCAAGAGACCCAGTACTTC.

The genes are TRBV10-3 and TRBJ1-5; no firm D call. This CDR3 is 15 amino acids long. Germline V CDR1 and CDR2: ENHRY, SYGVKD. Trimming took off 2 bases at V and 1 base at J, with 9 bases between the two ends. The CDR3 is CAISEGTVSNQPQHF. The CDR3, as DNA: TGTGCCATCAGTGAGGGTACAGTGAGCAATCAGCCCCAGCATTTT.

The chain uses TRBV5-1 and TRBJ2-5; tentatively, D is TRBD1 (5 bases). Germline lookup yields CDR1 SGHRS and CDR2 YFSETQ. V was clipped by 4 bases and J by 1 base, with 17 bases between them. This CDR3 spans 16 amino acids. The CDR3 DNA is TGCGCCAGCAGCCGAAGACCCCAGGGAAGCCAAGAGACCCAGTACTTC. It specifies CASSRRPQGSQETQYF.

The chain joins TRBV12-5 to TRBJ2-7; D perhaps matches TRBD1 (6 bases). The CDR3 runs to 13 residues. CDR1 is LGHNT and CDR2 is FRNRAP in the germline V gene. The V gene lost 3 bases and the J gene lost 7 bases, with 13 bases spanning the gap. For the CDR3, the DNA is TGTGCTAGTGGTTTATTGGGGGCAGGGGAGCAGTACTTC. It is translated as CASGLLGAGEQYF.

The rearrangement joins TRBV30 to TRBJ1-5; D is perhaps TRBD1 (5 bases). The germline CDR1 and CDR2 sequences are GTSNPN and SVGIG (reference sequence). Trimming removed 5 bases at V and 4 bases at J, with 12 bases between. The CDR3 is 13 amino acids. The CDR3 region has the DNA TGTGCCTGGGCAGCAGGGCCGAATCAGCCCCAGCATTTT. Its translation: CAWAAGPNQPQHF.